What follows are 28 T cell receptor beta chains derived from one specimen sequenced in a study of cytomegalovirus exposure and HLA in healthy donors. Primers included in the PCR were 60 Vbeta and 13 Jbeta primers. Some clones are missing from TCRdb's copy, which holds only in-frame ones; the method was immunoSEQ multiplex PCR. Among 150,000 to 200,000 clones listed, about 70% were seen once. The sample taken for sequencing was PBMCs. The receptors stem from a man younger than 45 in good health and CMV-seropositive.

The chain joins TRBV19 to TRBJ1-5, with D tentatively TRBD1 (6 bases). V dropped 4 bases and J dropped 2 bases, with 15 bases sitting between them. In germline, CDR1 is LNHDA, CDR2 SQIVND (reference sequence). CDR3 length: 16 amino acids. As DNA, the CDR3 is TGTGCCAGTAGTACCCCGACAGGAAGAGGCAATCAGCCCCAGCATTTT. Protein sequence: CASSTPTGRGNQPQHF.

With respect to this clone: This likely traces to a read error, being one base from a far larger clone. The same CDR3 is also encoded by other DNA sequences in this sample. The gene calls are TRBV7-9 and TRBJ2-1; TRBD2 agrees at 7 bases. CDR1 and CDR2 (germline): SEHNR, FQNEAQ (reference sequence). V lost 1 base to trimming and J lost 8 bases; unmatched junction nucleotides: 11. The CDR3 loop spans 16 amino acids. Written as DNA, the CDR3 is TGTGCCAGCAGCTTAGAAGTCAGCGGGATAGCACATGAGCAGTTCTTC. The encoded protein is CASSLEVSGIAHEQFF.

Only one count was recorded for this clone. The chain combines TRBV2 with TRBJ2-7, with 12 bases matching TRBD1. The CDR3 contains 14 residues. From germline, CDR1 is SNHLY and CDR2 FYNNEI. The trim removed 6 bases at V and 6 bases at J, leaving 6 bases unmatched. The CDR3 DNA reads TGTGCCAGCAGGATGGGACAGGGGGCTGTCGAGCAGTACTTC. This encodes CASRMGQGAVEQYF.

This clone was seen a handful of times. The chain carries TRBV10-2 and TRBJ1-2, with D possibly matching TRBD1 (6 bases). Trimming removed 3 bases at V and 4 bases at J, with 9 bases between. CDR1 WSHSY and CDR2 SAAADI come from the germline V gene. This CDR3 is 13 amino acids long. CDR3: CASSDQGFYGYTF. The DNA of the CDR3 is TGCGCCAGCAGTGACCAGGGGTTCTATGGCTACACCTTC.

This chain joins TRBV11-2 and TRBJ2-7; the match to TRBD2 covers 8 bases. V lost 6 bases and J lost 5; bases outside the gene matches: 6. CDR1 SGHAT and CDR2 FQNNGV come from the germline V gene. CDR3 length equals 13 residues. The CDR3 region is CASRIAGMDEQYF. CDR3 in DNA: TGTGCCAGCAGAATAGCGGGAATGGACGAGCAGTACTTC.

This rearrangement joins TRBV9 to TRBJ2-1; 13 bases are a match to TRBD2. V dropped 0 bases and J dropped 4; count of bases not matched to a gene: 10. This CDR3 has 19 residues. Germline V gene data show CDR1 as SGDLS and CDR2 as YYNGEE. The CDR3 loop reads CASSVAERTSGRGYNEQFF. CDR3 DNA sequence: TGTGCCAGCAGCGTAGCTGAAAGGACTAGCGGGAGAGGTTACAATGAGCAGTTCTTC.

The sample holds a few counts of this clone. This chain uses TRBV7-9 with TRBJ2-7; 7 bases agree with TRBD1. The length of the CDR3 is 15 residues. J lost 0 bases, V lost 5 bases, and 7 bases had no gene match. Per germline, CDR1 SEHNR and CDR2 FQNEAQ (reference sequence). This CDR3 reads CASSSWTGTSYEQYF. Here the CDR3 DNA reads TGTGCCAGCAGCAGTTGGACAGGAACCTCCTACGAGCAGTACTTC.

This clone has a handful of counts. The chain couples TRBV11-3 to TRBJ2-3, with D possibly being TRBD2 (6 bases). Trimming removed 5 bases at V and 4 bases at J, with 13 bases between. The CDR3 contains 14 residues. The V gene's germline CDR1 is SGHNT and CDR2 YENEEA. CDR3 sequence (DNA): TGTGCCAGCAGCCCGGCTACGGGGGCAGATACGCAGTATTTT. It yields the protein CASSPATGADTQYF.

The chain couples TRBV5-1 to TRBJ2-7, with a tentative D call TRBD2 (5 bases). The length of the CDR3 is 14 residues. V was shortened by 4 bases and J by 2 bases, with 13 bases between the two germline ends. Germline CDR1 SGHRS, CDR2 YFSETQ. CDR3 region: CASSLERGTYEQYF. CDR3 in DNA: TGCGCCAGCAGCCTCGAGCGAGGGACCTACGAGCAGTACTTC.

The chain has TRBV18 and TRBJ1-1, with D unclear. There are 15 residues in the CDR3. V was clipped by 0 bases and J by 0 bases, with 8 bases between them. CDR1 and CDR2 (germline): KGHSH, LQKENI. CDR3 nucleotide sequence: TGTGCCAGCTCACCACCCGGGAGAATGAACACTGAAGCTTTCTTT. Translation: CASSPPGRMNTEAFF.

This chain uses TRBV28 with TRBJ2-2, with 16 bases that match TRBD2. The V gene's germline CDR1 is MDHEN and CDR2 SYDVKM. The V and J ends lost 5 bases and 7 bases, in that order; junction bases with no gene match: 13. This CDR3 is 19 amino acids long. CDR3 in DNA: TGTGCCAGCAGTGAATGGGGACTAGCGGGAGGGCCTCGTGACGGGGAGCTGTTTTTT. This translates into CASSEWGLAGGPRDGELFF.

The chain links TRBV27 to TRBJ2-5; TRBD1 matches at 9 bases. V lost 5 bases, J lost 3 bases, and 4 bases stayed unmatched. The CDR3 runs 14 residues. The germline CDR1 and CDR2 sequences are MNHEY and SMNVEV (reference sequence). This chain's CDR3 is CASSRGQGKETQYF. The CDR3 DNA is TGTGCCAGCAGTAGGGGACAGGGAAAAGAGACCCAGTACTTC.

This chain uses TRBV6-5 with TRBJ2-1, with TRBD1 matching over 8 bases. J lost 8 bases, V lost 6 bases, and 9 bases had no gene match. Germline V lookup: CDR1 MNHEY, CDR2 SVGAGI. CDR3 size: 14 residues. The CDR3 here is CASRLTGTGHEQFF. In DNA form, the CDR3 reads TGTGCCAGCAGGCTGACCGGGACAGGCCATGAGCAGTTCTTC.

The chain couples TRBV5-1 to TRBJ2-5; D may be TRBD1 (6 bases). The CDR3 is 11 residues long. The ends were cut back, 5 bases at V and 5 bases at J, with 7 bases in the middle. Germline CDR1 is SGHRS and CDR2 is YFSETQ. The CDR3 nucleotides read TGCGCCAGCAGAACAGGGGAGACCCAGTACTTC. This translates into CASRTGETQYF.

The chain uses TRBV28 and TRBJ2-6; D may be TRBD1 (6 bases). The CDR3 loop spans 16 amino acids. Trimming removed 5 bases from V and 2 bases from J, with 13 bases in between. Germline CDR1 and CDR2: MDHEN and SYDVKM. The CDR3: CASSGTGYTGANVLTF. In nucleotides, the CDR3 is TGTGCCAGCAGTGGTACAGGGTACACTGGGGCCAACGTCCTGACTTTC.

The chain employs TRBV5-6 and TRBJ1-5; D possibly corresponds to TRBD1 (6 bases). Germline assignment: CDR1 SGHDT and CDR2 YYEEEE. The CDR3 sequence is 16 residues long. V was clipped by 1 base and J by 2 bases, with 13 bases between them. CDR3 in DNA: TGTGCCAGCAGCTTGTCTGGAGGGGGGGGCAATCAGCCCCAGCATTTT. This sequence encodes CASSLSGGGGNQPQHF.

The chain has TRBV14 and TRBJ2-5, with D maybe TRBD2 (6 bases). Trimming took 6 bases from V and 5 from J, leaving 16 bases between them. The CDR3 is 14 residues long. Germline V gene data show CDR1 as SGHDN and CDR2 as FVKESK. In nucleotides, the CDR3 is TGTGCCAGCAGTAGAGTAGCGGCACGGGAGACCCAGTACTTC. Protein: CASSRVAARETQYF.

The chain joins TRBV25-1 to TRBJ2-5; 7 bases agree with TRBD2. V dropped 3 bases and J dropped 5; count of bases not matched to a gene: 6. The CDR3 is made up of 14 amino acids. Germline CDR1 MGHDK, CDR2 SYGVNS. The CDR3 here is CASSDGTIMETQYF. CDR3 nucleotides: TGTGCCAGCAGTGATGGGACTATTATGGAGACCCAGTACTTC.

The rearrangement links TRBV4-1 to TRBJ2-3; TRBD2 aligns across 9 bases. The CDR3 is 15 amino acids. J was trimmed by 6 bases and V by 1 base; bases with no gene match: 5. CDR1 is MGHRA, CDR2 YSYEKL, per germline. The CDR3 DNA reads TGCGCCAGCAGCCAAGGCGGGAGGGCCGGGGATACGCAGTATTTT. Protein sequence: CASSQGGRAGDTQYF.

This clone was observed many times. This chain joins TRBV19 and TRBJ1-4, with 8 positions matching TRBD1. The CDR3 has 14 residues. Germline V gene sequence: CDR1 LNHDA, CDR2 SQIVND (reference sequence). J gave up 8 bases and V 3 bases, and 5 bases lay outside the gene matches. The DNA of the CDR3 is TGTGCCAGTAGTATGGGGACAGGTCCGGAAAAACTGTTTTTT. This sequence encodes CASSMGTGPEKLFF.

The table lists this clone with a few counts. The chain combines TRBV9 with TRBJ1-4, with D hard to call. Germline CDR1 SGDLS, CDR2 YYNGEE. The germline V and J ends were trimmed by 3 bases and 8 bases, with 11 bases remaining between them. There are 13 residues in the CDR3. The CDR3 DNA follows: TGTGCCAGCAGCGGGAGAGTGGCGGAAAAACTGTTTTTT. Amino acid sequence: CASSGRVAEKLFF.

J is TRBJ1-1 and V is TRBV5-6; possibly TRBD1 for D (6 bases). The CDR3 runs 13 residues. Germline CDR1 and CDR2: SGHDT and YYEEEE. Trimming removed 0 bases at V and 7 bases at J, with 10 bases between. The CDR3 nucleotides are TGTGCCAGCAGCTTGGGGGGGCGTAGTGAAGCTTTCTTT. This sequence encodes CASSLGGRSEAFF. The full variable domain, its missing parts supplied by reference TRBV5-6 and TRBJ1-1, is DAGVTQSPTHLIKTRGQQVTLRCSPKSGHDTVSWYQQALGQGPQFIFQYYEEEERQRGNFPDRFSGHQFPNYSSELNVNALLLGDSALYLCASSLGGRSEAFFGQGTRLTVV.

The CDR3 bases are TGTGCCAGCAGCCTTAATCCCGGTTTGGAGACCCAGTACTTC. This gives the protein CASSLNPGLETQYF. The gene calls are TRBV11-2 and TRBJ2-5; unclear D gene. V lost 5 bases, J lost 5 bases, and 15 bases lay in between. The CDR3 consists of 14 residues. CDR1 is SGHAT, CDR2 FQNNGV, per germline.

The chain recombines TRBV5-6 with TRBJ2-7, with 9 bases aligning to TRBD2. Per germline, CDR1 SGHDT and CDR2 YYEEEE. The V gene end was trimmed by 4 bases and the J gene end by 6 bases; junction bases not matched to a gene: 11. CDR3 length equals 15 residues. CDR3 amino acids: CASSGPGLALLEQYF. CDR3 DNA sequence: TGTGCCAGCAGCGGACCGGGACTAGCTCTTCTCGAGCAGTACTTC.

This clone was observed a handful of times. The rearrangement uses TRBV4-1 and TRBJ2-7; the match to TRBD1 covers 8 bases. The junction had 5 bases not matched to a gene; V was cut back by 1 base and J by 3 bases. The CDR3 runs 15 residues. CDR1 and CDR2 from the germline V gene are MGHRA and YSYEKL. CDR3 residues: CASSQARDRLYEQYF. The CDR3 coding sequence is TGCGCCAGCAGCCAAGCTAGGGACAGGCTCTACGAGCAGTACTTC.

The chain combines TRBV30 with TRBJ1-3, with 7 bases fitting TRBD1. The CDR3 length is 17 residues. Looked up from germline, CDR1 is GTSNPN and CDR2 is SVGIG (reference sequence). The V segment lost 0 bases and the J segment 0 bases; nucleotides outside the gene matches: 8. This CDR3 is CAWSVRDSLRSGNTIYF. Here the CDR3 DNA reads TGTGCCTGGAGTGTACGGGACAGTTTGCGCTCTGGAAACACCATATATTTT.

The J gene is TRBJ1-1, the V gene TRBV28; D unclear. Germline lookup yields CDR1 MDHEN and CDR2 SYDVKM. Trimming removed 5 bases from V and 7 bases from J, with 14 bases in between. The CDR3 spans 13 residues. Here the CDR3 reads CASSVDYANEAFF. CDR3 sequence (DNA): TGTGCCAGCAGTGTTGACTATGCTAATGAAGCTTTCTTT.

For the CDR3, the DNA is TGTGCCAGTAGTATTCTAGCCCCAGGCAACAATCAGCCCCAGCATTTT. Protein product: CASSILAPGNNQPQHF. V and J are TRBV19 and TRBJ1-5, with no clear D. V gave up 3 bases and J gave up 3 bases, with 15 bases separating them. The germline CDR1 and CDR2 sequences are LNHDA and SQIVND (reference sequence). This CDR3 has 16 amino acids.